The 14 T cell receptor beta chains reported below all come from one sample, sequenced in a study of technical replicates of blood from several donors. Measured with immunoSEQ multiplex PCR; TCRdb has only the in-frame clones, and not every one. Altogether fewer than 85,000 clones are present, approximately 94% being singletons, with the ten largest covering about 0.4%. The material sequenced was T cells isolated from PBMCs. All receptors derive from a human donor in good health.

The CDR3 DNA reads as TGTGCCTGGAGTAGGCAGGGGGCCGAGCAGTACTTC. As protein: CAWSRQGAEQYF. J is TRBJ2-7 and V is TRBV30, with 8 bases lining up with TRBD1. The germline CDR1 and CDR2 sequences are GTSNPN and SVGIG (reference sequence). With 2 bases clipped from V and 6 bases from J, the junction kept 3 bases outside the gene matches. The CDR3 length is 12 residues.

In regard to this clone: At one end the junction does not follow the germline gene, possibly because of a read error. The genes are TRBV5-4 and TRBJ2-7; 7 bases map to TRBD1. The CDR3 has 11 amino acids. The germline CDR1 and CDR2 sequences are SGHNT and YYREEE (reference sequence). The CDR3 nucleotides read TGTGCCAGCAGCTTGCGTGGACAGGAGACCTTC. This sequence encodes CASSLRGQETF. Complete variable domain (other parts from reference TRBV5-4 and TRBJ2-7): ETGVTQSPTHLIKTRGQQVTLRCSSQSGHNTVSWYQQALGQGPQFIFQYYREEENGRGNFPPRFSGLQFPNYSSELNVNALELDDSALYLCASSLRGQETFGPGTRLTVT.

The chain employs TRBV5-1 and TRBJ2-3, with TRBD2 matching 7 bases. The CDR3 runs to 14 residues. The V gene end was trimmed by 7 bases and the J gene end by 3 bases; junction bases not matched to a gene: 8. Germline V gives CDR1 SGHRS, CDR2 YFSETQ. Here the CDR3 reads CASRGRGPTDTQYF. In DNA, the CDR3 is TGCGCCAGCCGCGGGAGAGGTCCGACAGATACGCAGTATTTT.

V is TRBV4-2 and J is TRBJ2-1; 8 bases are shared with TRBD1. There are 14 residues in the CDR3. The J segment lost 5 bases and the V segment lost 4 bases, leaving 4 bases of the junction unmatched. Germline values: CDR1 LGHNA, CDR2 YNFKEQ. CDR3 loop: CASSRQGPNNEQFF. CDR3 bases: TGTGCCAGCAGCCGACAGGGGCCCAACAATGAGCAGTTCTTC.

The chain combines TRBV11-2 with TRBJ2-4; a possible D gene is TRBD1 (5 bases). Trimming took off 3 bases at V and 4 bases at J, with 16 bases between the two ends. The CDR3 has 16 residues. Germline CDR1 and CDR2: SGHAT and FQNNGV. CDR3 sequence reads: CASSFGPGQRKNIQYF. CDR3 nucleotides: TGTGCCAGCAGCTTTGGGCCCGGACAAAGGAAAAACATTCAGTACTTC. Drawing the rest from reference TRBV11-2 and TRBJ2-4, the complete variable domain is EAGVAQSPRYKIIEKRQSVAFWCNPISGHATLYWYQQILGQGPKLLIQFQNNGVVDDSQLPKDRFSAERLKGVDSTLKIQPAKLEDSAVYLCASSFGPGQRKNIQYFGAGTRLSVL.

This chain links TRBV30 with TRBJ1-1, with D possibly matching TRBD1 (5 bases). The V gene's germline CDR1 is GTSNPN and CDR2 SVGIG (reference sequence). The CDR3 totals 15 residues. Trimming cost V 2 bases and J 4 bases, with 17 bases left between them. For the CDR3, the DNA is TGTGCCTGGAGTCCGGGACTTCCACTGGGCACTGAAGCTTTCTTT. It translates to CAWSPGLPLGTEAFF.

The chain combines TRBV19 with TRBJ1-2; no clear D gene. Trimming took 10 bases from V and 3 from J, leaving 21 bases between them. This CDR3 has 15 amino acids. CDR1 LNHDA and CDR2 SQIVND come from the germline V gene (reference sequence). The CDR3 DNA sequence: TGTGCCACCACTGACGGCGGGCGGTATGACTATGGCTACACCTTC. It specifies CATTDGGRYDYGYTF. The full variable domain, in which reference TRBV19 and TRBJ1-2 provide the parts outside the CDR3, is DGGITQSPKYLFRKEGQNVTLSCEQNLNHDAMYWYRQDPGQGLRLIYYSQIVNDFQKGDIAEGYSVSREKKESFPLTVTSAQKNPTAFYLCATTDGGRYDYGYTFGSGTRLTVV.

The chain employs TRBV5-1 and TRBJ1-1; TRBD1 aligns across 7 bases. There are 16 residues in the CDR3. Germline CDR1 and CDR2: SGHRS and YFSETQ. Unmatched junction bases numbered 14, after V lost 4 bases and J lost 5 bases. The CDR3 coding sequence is TGCGCCAGCAGCCTTGGTACAGGGGCGCTGGGAACTGAAGCTTTCTTT. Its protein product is CASSLGTGALGTEAFF.

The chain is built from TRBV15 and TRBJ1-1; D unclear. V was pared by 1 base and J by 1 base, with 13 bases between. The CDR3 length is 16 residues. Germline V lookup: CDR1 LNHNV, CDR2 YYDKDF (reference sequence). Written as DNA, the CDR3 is TGTGCCACCAGCAGAGCCCTGCGAGGAGGGAACACTGAAGCTTTCTTT. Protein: CATSRALRGGNTEAFF.

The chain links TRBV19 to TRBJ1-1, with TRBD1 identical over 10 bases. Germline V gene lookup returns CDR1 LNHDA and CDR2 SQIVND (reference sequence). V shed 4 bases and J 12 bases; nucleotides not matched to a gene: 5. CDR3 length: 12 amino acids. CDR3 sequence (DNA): TGTGCCAGTAGTAGGGGACAGGGGAGAACTTTCTTT. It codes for CASSRGQGRTFF.

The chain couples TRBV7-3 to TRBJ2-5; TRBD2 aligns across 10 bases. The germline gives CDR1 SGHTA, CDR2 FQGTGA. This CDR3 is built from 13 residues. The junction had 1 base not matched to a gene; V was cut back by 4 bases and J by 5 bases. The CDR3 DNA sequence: TGTGCCAGCAGCTCAGCGGGAGGGGAGACCCAGTACTTC. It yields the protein CASSSAGGETQYF.

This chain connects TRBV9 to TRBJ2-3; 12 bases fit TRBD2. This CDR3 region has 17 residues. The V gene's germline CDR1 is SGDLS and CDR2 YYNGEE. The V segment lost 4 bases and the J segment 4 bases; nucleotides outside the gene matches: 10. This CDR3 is CASSPRLAGGFSDTQYF. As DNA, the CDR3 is TGTGCCAGCAGCCCCCGGCTAGCGGGAGGGTTTTCAGATACGCAGTATTTT.

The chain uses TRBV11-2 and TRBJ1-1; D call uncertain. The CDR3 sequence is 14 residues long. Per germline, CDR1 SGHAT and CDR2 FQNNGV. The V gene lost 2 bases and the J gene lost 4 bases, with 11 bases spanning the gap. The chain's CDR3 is CASSLYTEGTEAFF. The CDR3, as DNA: TGTGCCAGCAGCTTATACACGGAGGGCACTGAAGCTTTCTTT.

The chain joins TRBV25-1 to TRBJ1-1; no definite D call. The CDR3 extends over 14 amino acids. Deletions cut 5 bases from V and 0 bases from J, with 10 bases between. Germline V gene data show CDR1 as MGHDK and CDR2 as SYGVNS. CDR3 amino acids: CASSPHTLNTEAFF. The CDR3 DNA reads TGTGCCAGCAGTCCCCATACATTGAACACTGAAGCTTTCTTT. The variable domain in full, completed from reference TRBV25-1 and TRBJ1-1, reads EADIYQTPRYLVIGTGKKITLECSQTMGHDKMYWYQQDPGMELHLIHYSYGVNSTEKGDLSSESTVSRIRTEHFPLTLESARPSHTSQYLCASSPHTLNTEAFFGQGTRLTVV.